This T cell receptor (beta chain) was identified during a study of blood T cells in healthy people across ages. Whole-study results and caveats: Changes seen in expanded clonotypes were possibly confounded by donor CMV status left unknown.

A sample-barcoded 5' primer and a J-beta primer mix were used in a second PCR of roughly 6 to 12 cycles. TCRdb independently ran MiXCR on the 5' RACE reads; one entry per CDR3 protein. The repertoire includes roughly 1.9 million distinct CDR3 sequences, about two fifths of them detected once, and about 21% sits in the top ten. On this clonotype: What it binds is not known.

V was cut by 4 bases and J by 1 base, with 8 bases left in between. Per the germline V gene, CDR1 is DFQATT and CDR2 is SNEGSKA (reference sequence). The CDR3 covers 13 residues. V usage is TRBV20-1 and J usage is TRBJ2-4, with unresolved D. Sequencing was performed on blood. This TCR was recovered from a human donor in good health. The CDR3 region is CSATTTAKNIQYF. CDR3 coding DNA: TGCAGTGCTACCACCACGGCCAAAAACATTCAGTACTTC.